The clone carrying this T cell receptor beta chain showed up just a few times. Its target is unknown. The PCR ran on 60 Vbeta and 13 Jbeta primers. Clones were read by immunoSEQ multiplex PCR, and TCRdb kept only the in-frame ones, dropping some. The table has some 190,000 clones, 80% seen once. The record originates from a study of cytomegalovirus exposure and HLA in healthy donors. Study observations and caveats: A further, later analysis showed that HLA-associated TCR beta chains (compared with equally common others) were more clonally expanded. The study recorded 160 or so TCR beta chains that were cytomegalovirus-associated.

Nominally healthy donors were sampled, though unrecorded immune exposures were likely. The germline V gene has CDR1 SQVTM and CDR2 ANQGSEA. V lost 7 bases and J lost 4; bases outside the gene matches: 8. CDR3 length: 13 amino acids. The receptor's source is a girl between 5 and 17 years old in good health and CMV-seropositive. V is TRBV29-1 and J is TRBJ2-3; the match to TRBD1 covers 7 bases. Sequenced input: PBMCs. The CDR3 loop reads CSGAGGFPDTQYF. The CDR3 DNA is TGCAGCGGGGCAGGGGGTTTCCCAGATACGCAGTATTTT.